The source of this T cell receptor (beta chain) is a study of OX40 agonist ivuxolimab in advanced cancers. Measured with immunoSEQ multiplex PCR; TCRdb has only the in-frame clones, and not every one. This repertoire shows about 69,000 clones, approximately 93% found once; its top ten account for just under 0.3%. The CDR3 has 13 residues. Trimming removed 2 bases at V and 1 base at J, with 6 bases between. Germline CDR1 MNHEY, CDR2 SVGAGI. V is TRBV6-5 and J is TRBJ2-7; D not resolved. This specimen was CD4+ or CD8+ T cells sorted from blood, taken in a trial of the OX40 agonist ivuxolimab. The receptor was derived from an adult with an advanced solid tumor such as melanoma, head and neck, liver or kidney cancer. Here the CDR3 DNA reads TGTGCCAGCAGTTACAGTTCTTCCTACGAGCAGTACTTC. Protein sequence: CASSYSSSYEQYF.